This T cell receptor (beta chain) derives from a study of early T cells in non-severe SARS-CoV-2 infection. For the study at large: The authors sequenced bulk RNA from unsorted whole blood, leaving chains unpaired.

This clonotype came up a few times. Germline-derived CDR1 and CDR2 are PRHDT and FYEKMQ (reference sequence). The CDR3 extends over 16 amino acids. V was shortened by 6 bases and J by 5 bases, with 22 bases between the two germline ends. Attachment of unique molecular identifiers to individual cDNA molecules was performed. TCRdb passed the 5' RACE reads through MiXCR, listing each CDR3 protein once. The data show 80,000 to 95,000 distinct CDR3 sequences, roughly 15% seen once. The sequenced material came from whole blood. The clonotype originates from an adult who was a healthcare worker with PCR-confirmed SARS-CoV-2 infection or an uninfected control (not recorded which). V usage is TRBV13 and J usage is TRBJ2-5, with TRBD2 as a possible D gene (6 bases). CDR3 in DNA: TGTGCCAGCAGTCCTTACGCTAGCGTAGGGATGGAGACCCAGTACTTC. It is translated as CASSPYASVGMETQYF.